This T cell receptor (beta chain) was documented in a study of blood T cell repertoires in COVID-19. Study-level background: Researchers got acute and convalescent COVID-19 samples from the United States, Italy and Spain. Sources were T cells, B-cell-depleted T cells, or PBMCs; the material itself was cDNA or gDNA.

This CDR3 region has 16 residues. Germline-derived CDR1 and CDR2 are MNHNY and SVGAGI (reference sequence). The trim removed 6 bases at V and 1 base at J, leaving 4 bases unmatched. Authors' analysis steps: Reference gene primer amplification in the assay estimated nucleated cell counts. Assay: immunoSEQ multiplex PCR; the TCRdb copy retains only in-frame clones and omits some. D and trimming were read from the DNA, whereas the V and J calls and clone size are those reported in that table. The sample yields about 270,000 clones, approximately 86% seen once. The source material was peripheral blood. The chain carries TRBV6-6 and TRBJ2-1; 12 bases are a match to TRBD2. The TCR comes from a woman aged 55-75 years who had recovered from COVID-19. The CDR3 reads CASRSLAGGSYNEQFF. The CDR3 DNA is TGTGCCAGCAGATCCCTAGCGGGGGGGTCCTACAATGAGCAGTTCTTC.